The entry below gives a single T cell receptor beta chain sequence along with its context. The antigen is unknown. The data belong to a study of CD8 T cells in Susac syndrome. Random hexamers served to reverse transcribe roughly 0.45 to 1 ug RNA. Coverage of TCR beta CDR3 amplification by immunoSEQ multiplex PCR extended to 54 Vbeta and 13 Jbeta. TCRdb independently ran MiXCR on the immunoSEQ multiplex PCR reads; one entry per CDR3 protein. The table records roughly 140,000 distinct CDR3 sequences, roughly 95% of them present only once. V was pared by 6 bases and J by 3 bases, with 18 bases between. The CDR3 sequence is 14 residues long. Germline-derived CDR1 and CDR2 are DFQATT and SNEGSKA (reference sequence). Regarding the study as a whole: TCR sequencing and HLA analysis covered a relatively small number of individuals.

CD8+ and CD4+ T cells from blood underwent TCR beta sequencing, which was carried out in a high-throughput format. Each multiple sclerosis control was a treatment-naive patient with relapsing-remitting disease that was either stable or active. This TCR was sampled from a human donor with multiple sclerosis. This chain joins TRBV20-1 and TRBJ2-7; no clear D gene. The sequenced sample was CD8+ T cells from PBMCs. The CDR3 loop reads CSARLITGNYEQYF. The CDR3 region has the DNA TGCAGTGCACGCCTTATTACTGGGAACTACGAGCAGTACTTC.